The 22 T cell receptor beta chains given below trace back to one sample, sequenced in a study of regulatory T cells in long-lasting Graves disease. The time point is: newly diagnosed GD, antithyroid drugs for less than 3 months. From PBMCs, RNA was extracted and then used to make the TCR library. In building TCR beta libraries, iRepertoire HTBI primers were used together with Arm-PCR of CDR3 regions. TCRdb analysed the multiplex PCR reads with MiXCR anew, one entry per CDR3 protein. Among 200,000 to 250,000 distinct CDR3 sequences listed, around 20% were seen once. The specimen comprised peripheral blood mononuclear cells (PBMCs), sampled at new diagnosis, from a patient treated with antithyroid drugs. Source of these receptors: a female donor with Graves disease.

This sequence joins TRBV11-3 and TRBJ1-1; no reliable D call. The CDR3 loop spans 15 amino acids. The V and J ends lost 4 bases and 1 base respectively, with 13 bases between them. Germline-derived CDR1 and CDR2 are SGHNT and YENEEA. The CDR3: CASSSNNLANTEAFF. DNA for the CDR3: TGTGCCAGCAGCTCAAATAACCTTGCGAACACTGAAGCTTTCTTT.

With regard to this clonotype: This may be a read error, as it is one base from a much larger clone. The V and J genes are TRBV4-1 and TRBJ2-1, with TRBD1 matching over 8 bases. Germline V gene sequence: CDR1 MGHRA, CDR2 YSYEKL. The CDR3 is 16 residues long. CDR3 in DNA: TGCACCAGCAGCCAAGAGTGGGGGACAGGCAAGTATGAGCAGTTCTTC. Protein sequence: CTSSQEWGTGKYEQFF.

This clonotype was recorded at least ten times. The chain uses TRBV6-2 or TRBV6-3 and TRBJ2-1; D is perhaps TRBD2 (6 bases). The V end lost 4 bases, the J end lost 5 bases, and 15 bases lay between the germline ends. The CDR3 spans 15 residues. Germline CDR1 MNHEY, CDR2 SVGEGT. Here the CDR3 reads CASSSPAVADNEQFF. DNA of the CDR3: TGTGCCAGCAGTTCCCCGGCGGTAGCGGACAATGAGCAGTTCTTC.

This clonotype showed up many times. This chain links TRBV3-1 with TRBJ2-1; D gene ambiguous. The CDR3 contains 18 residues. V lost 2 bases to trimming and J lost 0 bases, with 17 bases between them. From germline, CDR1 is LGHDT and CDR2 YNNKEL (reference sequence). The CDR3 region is CASSQRSAAFHSYNEQFF. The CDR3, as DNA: TGTGCCAGCAGCCAAAGGTCGGCAGCATTTCACTCCTACAATGAGCAGTTCTTC.

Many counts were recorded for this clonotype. The CDR3 loop is CASSLGQYNSPLHF. CDR3 sequence (DNA): TGTGCCAGCAGTTTGGGACAGTATAATTCACCCCTCCACTTT. The chain employs TRBV12-3 or TRBV12-4 and TRBJ1-6, with TRBD1 matching 7 bases. The CDR3 extends over 14 amino acids. Trimming at V came to 3 bases and at J to 4 bases, leaving 0 bases not matched to a gene.

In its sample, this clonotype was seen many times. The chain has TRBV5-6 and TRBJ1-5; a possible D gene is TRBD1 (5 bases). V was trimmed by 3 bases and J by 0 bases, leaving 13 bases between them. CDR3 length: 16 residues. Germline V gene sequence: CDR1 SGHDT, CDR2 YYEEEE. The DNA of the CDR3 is TGTGCCAGCAGCTCCTCCCAGGGAGGTAGCAATCAGCCCCAGCATTTT. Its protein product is CASSSSQGGSNQPQHF.

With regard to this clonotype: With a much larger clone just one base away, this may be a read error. CDR3 region: CASSYSASGNRGDTQCF. CDR3 in DNA: TGTGCCAGCAGTTACTCTGCTAGCGGGAACCGGGGAGATACGCAGTGTTTT. This chain uses TRBV6-2 or TRBV6-3 with TRBJ2-3; 9 nucleotides line up with TRBD2. The CDR3 length is 17 residues. CDR1 is MNHEY, CDR2 SVGEGT, per germline.

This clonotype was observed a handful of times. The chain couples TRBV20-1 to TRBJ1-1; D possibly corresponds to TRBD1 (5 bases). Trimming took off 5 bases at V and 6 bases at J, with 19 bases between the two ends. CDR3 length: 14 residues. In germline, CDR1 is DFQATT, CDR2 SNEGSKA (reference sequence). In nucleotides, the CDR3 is TGCAGTGCTGGATTTGGGGGGATTCCCCCTGAAGCTTTCTTT. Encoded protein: CSAGFGGIPPEAFF.

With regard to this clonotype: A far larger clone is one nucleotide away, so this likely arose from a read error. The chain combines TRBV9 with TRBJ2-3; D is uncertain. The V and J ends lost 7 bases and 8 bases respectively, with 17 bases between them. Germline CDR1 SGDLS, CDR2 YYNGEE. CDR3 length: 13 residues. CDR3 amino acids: CASHDTGFLTQYF. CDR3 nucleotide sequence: TGTGCCAGCCACGATACCGGGTTCCTTACGCAGTATTTT.

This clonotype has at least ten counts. DNA for the CDR3: TGTGCCAGCAGCCCCGGTGTAGTGAACACTGAAGCTTTCTTT. Amino acid sequence: CASSPGVVNTEAFF. The chain links TRBV7-9 to TRBJ1-1; unclear D gene. Between the trimmed V and J ends, which lost 5 bases and 0 bases, there was a span of 10 bases. The CDR3 consists of 14 residues. CDR1 is SEHNR, CDR2 FQNEAQ, per germline (reference sequence).

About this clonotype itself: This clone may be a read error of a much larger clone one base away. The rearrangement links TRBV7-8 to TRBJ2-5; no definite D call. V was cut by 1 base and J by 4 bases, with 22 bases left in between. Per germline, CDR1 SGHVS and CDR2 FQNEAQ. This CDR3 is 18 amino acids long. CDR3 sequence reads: CASSLDLQFIERSETQYF. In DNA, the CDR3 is TGTGCCAGCAGCTTAGACTTGCAGTTTATTGAAAGGTCAGAGACCCAGTACTTC.

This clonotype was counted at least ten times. The CDR3 DNA follows: TGTGCCTCGGGAAGCCAACCTTACAATGAGCAGTTCTTC. The encoded protein is CASGSQPYNEQFF. This chain uses TRBV6-1 with TRBJ2-1; the D gene is possibly TRBD2 (5 bases). From germline, CDR1 is MNHNS and CDR2 SASEGT. V lost 11 bases to trimming and J lost 4 bases, with 15 bases between them. The CDR3 has 13 residues.

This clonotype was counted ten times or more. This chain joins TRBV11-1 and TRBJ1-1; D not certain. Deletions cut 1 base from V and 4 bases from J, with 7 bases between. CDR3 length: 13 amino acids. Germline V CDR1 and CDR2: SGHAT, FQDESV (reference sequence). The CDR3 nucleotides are TGTGCCAGCAGCTTAGTAGGGTTCACTGAAGCTTTCTTT. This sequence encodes CASSLVGFTEAFF.

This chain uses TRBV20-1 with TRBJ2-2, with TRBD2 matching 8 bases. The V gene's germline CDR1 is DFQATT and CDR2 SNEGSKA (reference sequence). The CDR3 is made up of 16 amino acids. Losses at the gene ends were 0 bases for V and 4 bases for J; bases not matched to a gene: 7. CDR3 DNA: TGCAGTGCTAGAGATCCCGGGAGGGGGGTCACCGGGGAGCTGTTTTTT. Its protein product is CSARDPGRGVTGELFF.

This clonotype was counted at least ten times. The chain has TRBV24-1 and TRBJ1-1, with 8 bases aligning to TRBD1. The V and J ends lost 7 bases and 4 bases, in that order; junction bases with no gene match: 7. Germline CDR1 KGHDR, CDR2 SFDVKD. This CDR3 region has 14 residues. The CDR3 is CATRDRQGSTEAFF. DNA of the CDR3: TGTGCCACCAGAGACAGACAGGGGAGCACTGAAGCTTTCTTT.

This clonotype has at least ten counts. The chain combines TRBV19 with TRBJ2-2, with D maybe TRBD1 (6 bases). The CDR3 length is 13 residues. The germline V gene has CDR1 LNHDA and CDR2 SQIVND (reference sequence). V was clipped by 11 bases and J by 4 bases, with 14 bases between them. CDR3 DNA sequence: TGTGCCGTGGAAACAGGGCTCACCGGGGAGCTGTTTTTT. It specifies CAVETGLTGELFF.

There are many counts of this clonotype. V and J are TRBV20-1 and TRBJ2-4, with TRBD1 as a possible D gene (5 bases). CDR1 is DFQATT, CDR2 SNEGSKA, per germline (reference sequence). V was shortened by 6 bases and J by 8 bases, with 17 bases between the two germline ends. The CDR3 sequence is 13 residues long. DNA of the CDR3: TGCAGTGCGATGACAGCCGTTCGCGACATTCAGTACTTC. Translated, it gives CSAMTAVRDIQYF.

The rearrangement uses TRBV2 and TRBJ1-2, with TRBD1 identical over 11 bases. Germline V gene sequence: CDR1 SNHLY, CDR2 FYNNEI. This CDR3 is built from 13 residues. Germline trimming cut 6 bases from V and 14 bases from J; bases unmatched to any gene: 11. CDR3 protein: CASSLMDRGPETF. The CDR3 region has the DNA TGTGCCAGCAGCCTGATGGACAGGGGGCCGGAGACCTTC.

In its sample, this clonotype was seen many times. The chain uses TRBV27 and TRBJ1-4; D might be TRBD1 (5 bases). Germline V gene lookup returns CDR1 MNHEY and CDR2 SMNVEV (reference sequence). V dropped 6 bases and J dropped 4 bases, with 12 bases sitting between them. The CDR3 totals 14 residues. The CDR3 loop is CASSPWGINEKLFF. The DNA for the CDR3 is TGTGCCAGCAGCCCCTGGGGGATTAATGAAAAACTGTTTTTT.

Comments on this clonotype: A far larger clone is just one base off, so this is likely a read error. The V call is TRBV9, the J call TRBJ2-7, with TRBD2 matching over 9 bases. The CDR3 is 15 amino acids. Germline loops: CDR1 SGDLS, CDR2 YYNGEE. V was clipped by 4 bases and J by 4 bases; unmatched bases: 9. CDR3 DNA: TGTGCCAGCAGCCGAAGTGGGACTAGCAGGTACGAGCAGTACTTC. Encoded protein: CASSRSGTSRYEQYF.

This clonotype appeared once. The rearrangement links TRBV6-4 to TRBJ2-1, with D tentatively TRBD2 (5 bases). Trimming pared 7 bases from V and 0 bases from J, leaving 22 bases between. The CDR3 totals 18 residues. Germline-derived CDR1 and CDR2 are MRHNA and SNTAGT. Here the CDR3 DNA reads TGTGCCAGCACCCAACGGGGAGCGGCGGCGAGCTCCTACAATGAGCAGTTCTTC. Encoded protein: CASTQRGAAASSYNEQFF.

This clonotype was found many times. The CDR3 nucleotides are TGTGCCCGGACAGGGTCGGCAGATACGCAGTATTTT. Translated: CARTGSADTQYF. The chain has TRBV30 and TRBJ2-3, with 8 nucleotides matching TRBD1. The CDR3 contains 12 residues. The V gene end was trimmed by 8 bases and the J gene end by 4 bases; junction bases not matched to a gene: 5. CDR1 GTSNPN and CDR2 SVGIG come from the germline V gene (reference sequence).